This T cell receptor beta chain was identified in a study of PD-1 blockade in classical Hodgkin lymphoma. Study conclusions and caveats: According to reports, newly diagnosed patients had lower baseline TCR diversity than healthy donors, and relapsed/refractory patients had lower baseline TCR diversity still. Whereas CD4+ TCR diversity had risen significantly by C4D1, CD8+ TCR diversity had not.

TCRdb's table, derived via immunoSEQ multiplex PCR, lists solely in-frame clones and lacks some. The sample contains 4,300 or so clones, 71% of which appear only once. A remark on this clone: Its target is unknown.

Relapse after autologous stem cell transplantation occurred in every patient, and brentuximab vedotin exposure varied. This clonotype was obtained from a human donor with classical Hodgkin lymphoma. Source: peripheral blood mononuclear cells (PBMCs), taken at baseline.

CDR3 protein: CASSLGYQETQYF. The CDR3 DNA reads as TGTGCCAGCAGCTTGGGATATCAAGAGACCCAGTACTTC. This chain links TRBV5-8 with TRBJ2-5; D unresolved. This CDR3 has 13 amino acids. Germline CDR1 and CDR2: SGHTS and YDEGEE. The V end lost 0 bases, the J end lost 2 bases, and 5 bases lay between the germline ends.